One sample yielded the 32 T cell receptor beta chains listed below, sequenced in a study of CD8 T cells in ankylosing spondylitis. TCRdb redid the calling of the 5' RACE reads with MiXCR, one entry per CDR3 protein. The data show roughly 260,000 distinct CDR3 sequences, 15% to 25% seen once. The sequenced material came from blood, either unsorted or a sorted T cell fraction (not recorded which). These receptors came from a male donor with ankylosing spondylitis or in good health (not recorded which).

The sample holds a few counts of this clonotype. The V and J genes are TRBV20-1 and TRBJ1-6; TRBD1 matches at 7 bases. Germline-derived CDR1 and CDR2 are DFQATT and SNEGSKA (reference sequence). The CDR3 spans 16 residues. V dropped 0 bases and J dropped 7; count of bases not matched to a gene: 9. CDR3 sequence (DNA): TGCAGTGCTAGAGATACGGCCACCAGGGGGAATTCACCCCTCCACTTT. Its translation: CSARDTATRGNSPLHF.

This clonotype was observed at least ten times. The chain uses TRBV29-1 and TRBJ2-1; D possibly corresponds to TRBD2 (5 bases). V was cut by 4 bases and J by 9 bases, with 7 bases left in between. The germline gives CDR1 SQVTM, CDR2 ANQGSEA. This CDR3 spans 10 amino acids. The CDR3 region is CSVASPEQFF. The DNA of the CDR3 is TGCAGCGTTGCTAGCCCTGAGCAGTTCTTC.

There are a few counts of this clonotype. The genes are TRBV20-1 and TRBJ2-5; 7 nucleotides match TRBD1. CDR1 is DFQATT, CDR2 SNEGSKA, per germline (reference sequence). This CDR3 is 15 amino acids long. V gave up 1 base and J gave up 4 bases; unmatched junction bases: 9. The CDR3 is CSARGATGHGETQYF. The CDR3, as DNA: TGCAGTGCTAGAGGCGCGACAGGGCACGGAGAGACCCAGTACTTC.

The J gene is TRBJ2-2, the V gene TRBV7-2; maybe TRBD2 (6 bases). CDR3 length: 16 amino acids. V dropped 0 bases and J dropped 5 bases, with 13 bases sitting between them. Germline V gene data show CDR1 as SGHTA and CDR2 as FQGNSA. The CDR3 region has the DNA TGTGCCAGCAGCTTAGCGTCGAGACTAGGAACCGGGGAGCTGTTTTTT. This codes for CASSLASRLGTGELFF. The variable domain in full, completed from reference TRBV7-2 and TRBJ2-2, reads GAGVSQSPSNKVTEKGKDVELRCDPISGHTALYWYRQSLGQGLEFLIYFQGNSAPDKSGLPSDRFSAERTGGSVSTLTIQRTQQEDSAVYLCASSLASRLGTGELFFGEGSRLTVL.

The rearrangement joins TRBV20-1 to TRBJ1-3; D not certain. The CDR3 covers 13 residues. Between the trimmed V and J ends, which lost 3 bases and 4 bases, there was a span of 10 bases. The germline gives CDR1 DFQATT, CDR2 SNEGSKA (reference sequence). The CDR3 spells CSASSPSGNTIYF. The DNA of the CDR3 is TGCAGTGCTAGCTCCCCATCGGGAAACACCATATATTTT.

For this clonotype: A read error may be the cause here, since a much bigger clone is one base away. The V call is TRBV6-5, the J call TRBJ2-3; D perhaps matches TRBD1 (5 bases). CDR1 and CDR2 (germline): MNHEY, SVGAGI. The CDR3 runs 12 residues. The CDR3 DNA reads TGTGTCAGCAGGGATACGTACGGTACGCAGTATTTT. Its protein is CVSRDTYGTQYF.

The rearrangement joins TRBV7-9 to TRBJ1-4, with D unresolved. V lost 2 bases and J lost 14, with 18 bases in between. The CDR3 length is 14 residues. Germline-derived CDR1 and CDR2 are SEHNR and FQNEAQ (reference sequence). CDR3 amino acids: CASSLPFGPARLFF. DNA of the CDR3: TGTGCCAGCAGCTTACCGTTTGGTCCCGCGCGGCTGTTTTTT.

CDR3 nucleotide sequence: TGTGCCAGCAGCTTATATGGGGCCCAAGAGACCCAGTACTTC. Protein: CASSLYGAQETQYF. J is TRBJ2-5 and V is TRBV11-3; weak D call: TRBD1 (5 bases). In germline, CDR1 is SGHNT, CDR2 YENEEA. This CDR3 has 14 residues. V lost 2 bases and J lost 1, with 8 bases in between.

This clonotype has only a few counts. J is TRBJ2-2 and V is TRBV9; D ambiguous. This CDR3 has 13 amino acids. CDR1 is SGDLS and CDR2 is YYNGEE in the germline V gene. V was cut by 0 bases and J by 10 bases, with 10 bases left in between. The CDR3 sequence is CASSVGPLEELFF. The CDR3 DNA sequence: TGTGCCAGCAGCGTAGGCCCTCTGGAGGAGCTGTTTTTT.

The rearrangement joins TRBV24-1 to TRBJ2-1; the D is unclear. The CDR3 sequence is 13 residues long. V lost 0 bases to trimming and J lost 6 bases, with 5 bases between them. CDR1 is KGHDR and CDR2 is SFDVKD in the germline V gene. The CDR3 DNA reads TGTGCCACCAGTGATTTGGACCGCAATGAGCAGTTCTTC. It encodes CATSDLDRNEQFF.

The chain couples TRBV7-8 to TRBJ2-7, with D possibly TRBD1 on 5 matching bases. The V and J ends lost 2 bases and 7 bases respectively, with 9 bases between them. CDR3 size: 12 residues. The germline gives CDR1 SGHVS, CDR2 FQNEAQ. In DNA form, the CDR3 reads TGTGCCAGCAGCTTATGGGCAGGGGAGCAGTACGTC. Its protein product is CASSLWAGEQYV.

In this sample, this clonotype turned up many times. This chain uses TRBV5-1 with TRBJ1-6; D remains ambiguous. Germline V gives CDR1 SGHRS, CDR2 YFSETQ. CDR3 length: 15 amino acids. V was pared by 4 bases and J by 7 bases, with 15 bases between. The chain's CDR3 is CASSAGPDTNSPLHF. CDR3 sequence (DNA): TGCGCCAGCAGCGCGGGCCCAGACACGAATTCACCCCTCCACTTT.

This rearrangement joins TRBV28 to TRBJ1-4; D ambiguous. V lost 5 bases, J lost 0 bases, and 10 bases lay in between. The CDR3 is 15 amino acids. The V gene's germline CDR1 is MDHEN and CDR2 SYDVKM. The CDR3 loop is CASSPRRATNEKLFF. For the CDR3, the DNA is TGTGCCAGCAGTCCCCGACGAGCAACTAATGAAAAACTGTTTTTT.

The chain couples TRBV5-1 to TRBJ2-1, with 12 bases identical to TRBD2. The CDR3 has 16 amino acids. Germline V lookup: CDR1 SGHRS, CDR2 YFSETQ. After removal of 4 bases from V and 7 bases from J, the junction contained 9 bases not matched to a gene. The CDR3 bases are TGCGCCAGCAGCCTACCACTAGCGGGGGGTCGTAATGAGCAGTTCTTC. Amino acids: CASSLPLAGGRNEQFF.

The chain carries TRBV5-5 and TRBJ2-5, with D tentatively TRBD1 (6 bases). Germline assignment: CDR1 SGHKS and CDR2 YYEKEE (reference sequence). This CDR3 has 15 amino acids. The V end was cut by 2 bases, the J end by 5 bases, with 16 bases between. The CDR3 DNA reads TGTGCCAGCAGCTTAGCGACAGGTTTCGGGGAGACCCAGTACTTC. This encodes CASSLATGFGETQYF.

The V call is TRBV6-5, the J call TRBJ2-1; 14 nucleotides match TRBD2. Trimming at V came to 2 bases and at J to 7 bases, leaving 13 bases not matched to a gene. The length of the CDR3 is 19 residues. The germline gives CDR1 MNHEY, CDR2 SVGAGI. The CDR3: CASSYGAPGLAGALNEQFF. CDR3 sequence (DNA): TGTGCCAGCAGTTACGGGGCACCGGGACTAGCGGGAGCCCTAAATGAGCAGTTCTTC.

This clonotype was picked up a small number of times. V gene TRBV7-3 combines with J gene TRBJ2-2; D gene ambiguous. The CDR3 has 14 amino acids. V lost 2 bases, J lost 1 base, and 5 bases lay in between. Germline V gene sequence: CDR1 SGHTA, CDR2 FQGTGA. CDR3 in amino acids: CASSLSRNTGELFF. The CDR3 DNA follows: TGTGCCAGCAGCTTATCTAGGAACACCGGGGAGCTGTTTTTT.

This chain uses TRBV12-3 or TRBV12-4 with TRBJ2-3; D might be TRBD2 (6 bases). With 7 bases removed from V and 2 bases from J, the gap between germline ends came to 13 bases. CDR3 length equals 14 residues. The CDR3 DNA reads as TGTGCCAGCACCCGGGAGTTTAACACAGATACGCAGTATTTT. It yields the protein CASTREFNTDTQYF.

Only a few counts were recorded for this clonotype. This chain uses TRBV14 with TRBJ1-2, with D perhaps TRBD1 (5 bases). The ends were cut back, 1 base at V and 4 bases at J, with 7 bases in the middle. CDR3 length: 13 residues. Germline V gene lookup returns CDR1 SGHDN and CDR2 FVKESK. The CDR3 region is CASSQAGFYGYTF. The CDR3 DNA follows: TGTGCCAGCAGCCAAGCAGGGTTCTATGGCTACACCTTC.

This clonotype was detected many times. This sequence joins TRBV29-1 and TRBJ1-2; 12 bases are a match to TRBD1. V shed 6 bases and J 13 bases; nucleotides not matched to a gene: 6. This CDR3 contains 11 residues. The germline gives CDR1 SQVTM, CDR2 ANQGSEA. The CDR3, as DNA: TGCAGCGTGGGGGACAGGGGGCGAAGCACCTTC. Its protein is CSVGDRGRSTF.

This chain connects TRBV6-1 to TRBJ2-7, with 9 positions matching TRBD1. The V gene's germline CDR1 is MNHNS and CDR2 SASEGT. The CDR3 consists of 14 residues. V dropped 5 bases and J dropped 2; count of bases not matched to a gene: 4. CDR3 nucleotides: TGTGCCAGCAGTCCCCGGACAGGGGCCTACGAGCAGTACGTC. Its translation: CASSPRTGAYEQYV.

This clonotype showed up many times. The CDR3 DNA is TGTGCCAGCAGCCCTAACAGGGCCAGCTCCTACGAGCAGTACGTC. As protein: CASSPNRASSYEQYV. The rearrangement uses TRBV11-2 and TRBJ2-7; D is possibly TRBD1 (6 bases). Germline values: CDR1 SGHAT, CDR2 FQNNGV. The CDR3 totals 15 residues. The ends were cut back, 5 bases at V and 0 bases at J, with 14 bases in the middle.

The chain has TRBV2 and TRBJ2-3; D is undetermined. This CDR3 is 14 amino acids long. Germline loops: CDR1 SNHLY, CDR2 FYNNEI. Trimming removed 4 bases from V and 0 bases from J, with 8 bases in between. In DNA, the CDR3 is TGTGCCAGCAGTGTCCTAGTTAGCACAGATACGCAGTATTTT. Protein sequence: CASSVLVSTDTQYF. The complete variable domain, with remaining parts taken from reference TRBV2 and TRBJ2-3, reads EPEVTQTPSHQVTQMGQEVILRCVPISNHLYFYWYRQILGQKVEFLVSFYNNEISEKSEIFDDQFSVERPDGSNFTLKIRSTKLEDSAMYFCASSVLVSTDTQYFGPGTRLTVL.

This chain joins TRBV20-1 and TRBJ1-5; no firm D call. CDR1 is DFQATT, CDR2 SNEGSKA, per germline (reference sequence). The CDR3 covers 16 residues. V was cut by 6 bases and J by 6 bases, with 24 bases left in between. The CDR3 is CSASPLGGSPTQPQHF. CDR3 nucleotides: TGCAGTGCCAGCCCTCTGGGAGGGAGCCCCACTCAGCCCCAGCATTTT.

This clonotype came up a few times. V gene TRBV6-1 combines with J gene TRBJ1-5; D remains ambiguous. Trimming removed 7 bases from V and 5 bases from J, with 18 bases in between. The CDR3 contains 15 residues. Germline V CDR1 and CDR2: MNHNS, SASEGT. CDR3 amino acids: CASTQGGRLHQPQHF. Here the CDR3 DNA reads TGTGCCAGCACCCAAGGTGGGCGTCTGCATCAGCCCCAGCATTTT.

This clonotype has a count of ten or more. This chain links TRBV27 with TRBJ2-3; perhaps TRBD2 as D (6 bases). CDR3 length equals 12 residues. CDR1 is MNHEY and CDR2 is SMNVEV in the germline V gene (reference sequence). The V gene lost 2 bases and the J gene lost 10 bases, with 10 bases spanning the gap. The CDR3 sequence is CASSLAGSSQYF. The CDR3 nucleotides are TGTGCCAGCAGTTTAGCCGGGAGCTCGCAGTATTTT.

The V and J genes are TRBV4-2 and TRBJ2-1; D unclear. Trimming pared 0 bases from V and 5 bases from J, leaving 8 bases between. This CDR3 is built from 14 residues. Germline CDR1 reads LGHNA; CDR2 reads YNFKEQ. CDR3 in DNA: TGTGCCAGCAGCCAAGATCCTGCTAACAATGAGCAGTTCTTC. Its translation: CASSQDPANNEQFF.

This clonotype appeared many times. The chain links TRBV7-8 to TRBJ2-5; D gene uncertain. The CDR3 totals 11 residues. The V gene's germline CDR1 is SGHVS and CDR2 FQNEAQ. Deletions cut 4 bases from V and 10 bases from J, with 10 bases between. CDR3 protein: CASSSSVGQYF. CDR3 nucleotide sequence: TGTGCCAGCAGCTCGAGCGTGGGCCAGTACTTC.

The V gene is TRBV3-1, the J gene TRBJ2-7; 14 nucleotides match TRBD2. Looked up from germline, CDR1 is LGHDT and CDR2 is YNNKEL (reference sequence). This CDR3 contains 20 residues. The ends lost 4 bases at V and 6 bases at J; junction bases unmatched: 20. The CDR3 loop reads CASSPGWTSGRSGKFGEQYV. The DNA for the CDR3 is TGTGCCAGCAGCCCCGGATGGACTAGCGGGAGGTCCGGAAAATTTGGCGAGCAGTACGTC.

V gene TRBV15 combines with J gene TRBJ2-5; a weak D match, TRBD2 (5 bases). Germline V gene sequence: CDR1 LNHNV, CDR2 YYDKDF (reference sequence). The V gene lost 0 bases and the J gene lost 5 bases, with 13 bases spanning the gap. The CDR3 is 15 amino acids. The chain's CDR3 is CATSRDRLAGETQYF. CDR3 bases: TGTGCCACCAGCAGAGATCGCCTAGCTGGTGAGACCCAGTACTTC.

This clonotype turned up a few times. The gene calls are TRBV7-2 and TRBJ2-3; tentatively, D is TRBD1 (5 bases). Trimming took off 0 bases at V and 0 bases at J, with 16 bases between the two ends. This CDR3 comprises 18 residues. Germline CDR1 and CDR2: SGHTA and FQGNSA. The CDR3 sequence: CASSLAGVMSGSTDTQYF. The CDR3 nucleotides are TGTGCCAGCAGCTTAGCTGGTGTTATGTCAGGGAGCACAGATACGCAGTATTTT.

A few counts support this clonotype. The chain links TRBV10-3 to TRBJ1-1, with D possibly matching TRBD1 (6 bases). Germline assignment: CDR1 ENHRY and CDR2 SYGVKD. The CDR3 has 13 amino acids. Trimming shortened V by 10 bases and J by 2 bases, and 14 bases separated the two germline ends. In DNA, the CDR3 is TGTGCCACCAACAGGGAATCCAACACTGAAGCTTTCTTT. Translating it yields CATNRESNTEAFF.